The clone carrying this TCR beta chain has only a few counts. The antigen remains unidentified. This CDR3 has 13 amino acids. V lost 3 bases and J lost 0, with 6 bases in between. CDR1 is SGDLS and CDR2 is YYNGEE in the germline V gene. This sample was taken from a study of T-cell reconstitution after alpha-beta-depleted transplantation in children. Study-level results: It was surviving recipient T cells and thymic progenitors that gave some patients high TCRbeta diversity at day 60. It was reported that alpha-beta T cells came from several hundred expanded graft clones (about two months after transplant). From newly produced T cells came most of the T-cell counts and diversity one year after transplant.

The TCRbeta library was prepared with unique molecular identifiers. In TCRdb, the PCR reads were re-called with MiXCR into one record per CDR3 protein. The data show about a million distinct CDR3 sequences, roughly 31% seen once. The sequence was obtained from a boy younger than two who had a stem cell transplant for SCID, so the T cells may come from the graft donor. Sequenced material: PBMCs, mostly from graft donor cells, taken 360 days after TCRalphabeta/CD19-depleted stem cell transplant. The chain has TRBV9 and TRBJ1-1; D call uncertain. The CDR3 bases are TGTGCCAGCAGCGCCATAATGAACACTGAAGCTTTCTTT. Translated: CASSAIMNTEAFF.